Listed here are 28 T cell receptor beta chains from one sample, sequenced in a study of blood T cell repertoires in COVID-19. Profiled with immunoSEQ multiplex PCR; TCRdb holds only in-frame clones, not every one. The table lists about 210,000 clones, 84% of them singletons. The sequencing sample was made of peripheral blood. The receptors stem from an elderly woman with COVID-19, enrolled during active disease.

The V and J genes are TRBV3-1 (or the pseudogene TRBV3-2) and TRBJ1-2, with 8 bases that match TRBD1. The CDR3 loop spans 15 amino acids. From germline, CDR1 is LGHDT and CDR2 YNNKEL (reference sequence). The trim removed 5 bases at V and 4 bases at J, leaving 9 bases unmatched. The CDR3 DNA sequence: TGTGCCAGCAGCTACTCCCAGGGGGCCTTCTATGGCTACACCTTC. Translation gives CASSYSQGAFYGYTF.

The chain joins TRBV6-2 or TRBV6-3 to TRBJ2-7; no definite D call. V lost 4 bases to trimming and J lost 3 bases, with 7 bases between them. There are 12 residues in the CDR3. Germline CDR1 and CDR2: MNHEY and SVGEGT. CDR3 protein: CASSSLNYEQYF. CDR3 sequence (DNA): TGTGCCAGCAGTTCCTTAAACTACGAGCAGTACTTC.

The CDR3 DNA reads TGTGCCAGCAGCACGGGGGTTAACACCGGGGAGCTGTTTTTT. This gives the protein CASSTGVNTGELFF. This rearrangement joins TRBV7-3 to TRBJ2-2, with a possible D match to TRBD2 (6 bases). There are 14 residues in the CDR3. V gave up 5 bases and J gave up 2 bases, with 9 bases separating them. CDR1 SGHTA and CDR2 FQGTGA come from the germline V gene. The complete variable domain, with remaining parts taken from reference TRBV7-3 and TRBJ2-2, reads GAGVSQTPSNKVTEKGKYVELRCDPISGHTALYWYRQSLGQGPEFLIYFQGTGAADDSGLPNDRFFAVRPEGSVSTLKIQRTERGDSAVYLCASSTGVNTGELFFGEGSRLTVL.

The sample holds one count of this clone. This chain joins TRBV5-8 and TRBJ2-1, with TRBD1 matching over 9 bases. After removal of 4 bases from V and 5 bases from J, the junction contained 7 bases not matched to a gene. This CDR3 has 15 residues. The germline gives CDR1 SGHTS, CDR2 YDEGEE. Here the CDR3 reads CASSETGGKDNEQFF. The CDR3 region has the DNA TGTGCCAGCAGCGAAACAGGGGGCAAAGACAATGAGCAGTTCTTC.

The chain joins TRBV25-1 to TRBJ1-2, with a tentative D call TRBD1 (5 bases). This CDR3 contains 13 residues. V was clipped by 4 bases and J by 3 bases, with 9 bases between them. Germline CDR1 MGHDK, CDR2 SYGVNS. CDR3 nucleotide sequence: TGTGCCAGCAGTGTAGAGACAGACTATGGCTACACCTTC. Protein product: CASSVETDYGYTF.

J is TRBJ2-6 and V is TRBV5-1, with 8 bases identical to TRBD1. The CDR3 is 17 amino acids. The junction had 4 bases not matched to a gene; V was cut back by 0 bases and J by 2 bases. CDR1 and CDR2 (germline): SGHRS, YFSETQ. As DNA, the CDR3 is TGCGCCAGCAGCTTGGGGGCAGGGGGCGCTGGGGCCAACGTCCTGACTTTC. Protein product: CASSLGAGGAGANVLTF.

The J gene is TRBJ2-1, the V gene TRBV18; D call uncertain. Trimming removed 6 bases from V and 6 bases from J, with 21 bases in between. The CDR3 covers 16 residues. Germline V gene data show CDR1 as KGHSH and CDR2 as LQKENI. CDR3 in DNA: TGTGCCAGCTCCGGATCGCGAGCTGGCTGGAGCAATGAGCAGTTCTTC. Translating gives CASSGSRAGWSNEQFF.

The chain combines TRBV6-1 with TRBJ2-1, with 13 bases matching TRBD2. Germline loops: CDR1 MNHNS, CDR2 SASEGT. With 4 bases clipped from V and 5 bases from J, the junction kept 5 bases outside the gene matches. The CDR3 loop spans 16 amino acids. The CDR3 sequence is CASSVAGTSGNNEQFF. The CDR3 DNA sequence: TGTGCCAGCAGTGTCGCCGGGACTAGCGGGAACAATGAGCAGTTCTTC.

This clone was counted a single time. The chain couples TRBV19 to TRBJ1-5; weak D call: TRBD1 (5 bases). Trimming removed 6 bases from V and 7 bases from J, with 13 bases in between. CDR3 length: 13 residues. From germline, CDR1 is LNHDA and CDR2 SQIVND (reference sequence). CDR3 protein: CASRERGTQPQHF. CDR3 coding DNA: TGTGCCAGTAGAGAAAGGGGAACGCAGCCCCAGCATTTT. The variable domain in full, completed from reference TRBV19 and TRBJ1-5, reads DGGITQSPKYLFRKEGQNVTLSCEQNLNHDAMYWYRQDPGQGLRLIYYSQIVNDFQKGDIAEGYSVSREKKESFPLTVTSAQKNPTAFYLCASRERGTQPQHFGDGTRLSIL.

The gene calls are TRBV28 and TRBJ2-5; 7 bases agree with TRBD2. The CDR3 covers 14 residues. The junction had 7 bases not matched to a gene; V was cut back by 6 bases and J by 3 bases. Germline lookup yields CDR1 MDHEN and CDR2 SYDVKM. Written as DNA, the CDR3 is TGTGCCAGCAGGGGGAGGGCCAGGGAAGAGACCCAGTACTTC. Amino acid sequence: CASRGRAREETQYF.

The CDR3 loop is CASRRSGDSPLHF. CDR3 DNA: TGTGCCAGCAGGCGATCAGGGGATTCACCCCTCCACTTT. The chain carries TRBV6-5 and TRBJ1-6, with D possibly being TRBD1 (6 bases). In germline, CDR1 is MNHEY, CDR2 SVGAGI. Trimming cost V 6 bases and J 8 bases, with 11 bases left between them. This CDR3 region has 13 residues.

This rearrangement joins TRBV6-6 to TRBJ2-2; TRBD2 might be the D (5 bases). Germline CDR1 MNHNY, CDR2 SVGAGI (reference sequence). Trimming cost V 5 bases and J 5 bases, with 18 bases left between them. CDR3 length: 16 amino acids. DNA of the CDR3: TGTGCCAGCAGTAGCCCCGGACTCCCGGCTACCGGGGAGCTGTTTTTT. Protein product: CASSSPGLPATGELFF.

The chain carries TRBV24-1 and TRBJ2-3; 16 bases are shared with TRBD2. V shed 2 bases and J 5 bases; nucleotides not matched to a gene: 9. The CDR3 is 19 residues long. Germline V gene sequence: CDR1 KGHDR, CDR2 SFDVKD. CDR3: CATSDSGTSGGAQQDTQYF. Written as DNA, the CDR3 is TGTGCCACCAGTGATTCGGGGACTAGCGGGGGGGCACAGCAAGATACGCAGTATTTT.

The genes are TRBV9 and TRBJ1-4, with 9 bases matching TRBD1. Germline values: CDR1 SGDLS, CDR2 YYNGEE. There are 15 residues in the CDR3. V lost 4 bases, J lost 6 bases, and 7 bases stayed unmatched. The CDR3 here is CASSPRTGEDEKLFF. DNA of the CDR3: TGTGCCAGCAGCCCCCGGACAGGGGAGGATGAAAAACTGTTTTTT.

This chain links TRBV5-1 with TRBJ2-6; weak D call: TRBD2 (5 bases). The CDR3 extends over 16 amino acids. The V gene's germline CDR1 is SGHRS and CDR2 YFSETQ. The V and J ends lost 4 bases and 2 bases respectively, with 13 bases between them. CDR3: CASSLETGTGANVLTF. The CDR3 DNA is TGCGCCAGCAGCCTGGAGACGGGGACTGGGGCCAACGTCCTGACTTTC. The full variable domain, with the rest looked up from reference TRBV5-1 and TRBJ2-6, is KAGVTQTPRYLIKTRGQQVTLSCSPISGHRSVSWYQQTPGQGLQFLFEYFSETQRNKGNFPGRFSGRQFSNSRSEMNVSTLELGDSALYLCASSLETGTGANVLTFGAGSRLTVL.

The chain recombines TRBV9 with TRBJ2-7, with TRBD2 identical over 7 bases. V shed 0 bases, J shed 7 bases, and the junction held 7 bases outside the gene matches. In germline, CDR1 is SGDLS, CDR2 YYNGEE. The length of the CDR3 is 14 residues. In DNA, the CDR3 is TGTGCCAGCAGCGTAGGTAGCGGCGGGAGAGAGCAGTACTTC. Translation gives CASSVGSGGREQYF.

Here the CDR3 DNA reads TGTGCCAGCAAATTGACTCAGGGTCCCTACGAGCAGTACTTC. This sequence encodes CASKLTQGPYEQYF. V and J are TRBV28 and TRBJ2-7; D is possibly TRBD1 (5 bases). Per the germline V gene, CDR1 is MDHEN and CDR2 is SYDVKM. The germline V and J ends were trimmed by 7 bases and 2 bases, with 15 bases remaining between them. This CDR3 contains 14 residues.

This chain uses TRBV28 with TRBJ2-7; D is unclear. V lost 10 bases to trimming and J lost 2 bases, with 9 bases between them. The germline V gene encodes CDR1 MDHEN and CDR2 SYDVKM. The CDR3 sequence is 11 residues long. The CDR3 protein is CATSSAYEQYF. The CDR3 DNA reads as TGTGCCACCTCTAGTGCCTACGAGCAGTACTTC.

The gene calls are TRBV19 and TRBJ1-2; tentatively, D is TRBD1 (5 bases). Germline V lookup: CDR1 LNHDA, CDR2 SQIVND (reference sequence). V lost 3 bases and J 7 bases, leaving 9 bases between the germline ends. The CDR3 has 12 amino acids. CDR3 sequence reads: CASSMAGGGYTF. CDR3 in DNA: TGTGCCAGTAGTATGGCGGGGGGTGGCTACACCTTC.

The CDR3 DNA reads as TGCGCCAGCAGTGCAGCGGGGGGGAACACCGGGGAGCTGTTTTTT. Amino acids: CASSAAGGNTGELFF. V is TRBV10-2 and J is TRBJ2-2; TRBD2 matches 9 bases. CDR1 WSHSY and CDR2 SAAADI come from the germline V gene. The CDR3 totals 15 residues. The J segment lost 1 base and the V segment lost 4 bases, leaving 1 base of the junction unmatched.

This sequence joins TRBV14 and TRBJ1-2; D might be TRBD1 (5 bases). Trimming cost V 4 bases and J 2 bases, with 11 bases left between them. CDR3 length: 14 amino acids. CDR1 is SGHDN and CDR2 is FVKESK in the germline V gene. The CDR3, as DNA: TGTGCCAGCAGCCCCATGGGGCGGAACTATGGCTACACCTTC. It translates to CASSPMGRNYGYTF.

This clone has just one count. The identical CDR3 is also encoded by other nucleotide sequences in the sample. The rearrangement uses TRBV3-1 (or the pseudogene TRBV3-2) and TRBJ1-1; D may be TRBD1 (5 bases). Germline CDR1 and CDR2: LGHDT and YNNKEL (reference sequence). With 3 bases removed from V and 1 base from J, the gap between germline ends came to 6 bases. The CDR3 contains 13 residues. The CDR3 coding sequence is TGTGCCAGCAGCCAGGGGCGGAACACTGAAGCTTTCTTT. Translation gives CASSQGRNTEAFF.

CDR3 nucleotides: TGCGCCAGCTCTGGCGGGGGGTTCTACAATGAGCAGTTCTTC. The encoded protein is CASSGGGFYNEQFF. The V and J genes are TRBV5-1 and TRBJ2-1, with 8 nucleotides matching TRBD2. The J segment lost 3 bases and the V segment lost 7 bases, leaving 6 bases of the junction unmatched. The CDR3 sequence is 14 residues long. CDR1 is SGHRS and CDR2 is YFSETQ in the germline V gene.

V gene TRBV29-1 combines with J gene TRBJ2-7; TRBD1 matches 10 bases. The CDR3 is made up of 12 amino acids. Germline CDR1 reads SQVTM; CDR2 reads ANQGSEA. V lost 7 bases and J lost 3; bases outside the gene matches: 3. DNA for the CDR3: TGCAGCGCACGGACAGGGGGCTACGAGCAGTACTTC. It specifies CSARTGGYEQYF.

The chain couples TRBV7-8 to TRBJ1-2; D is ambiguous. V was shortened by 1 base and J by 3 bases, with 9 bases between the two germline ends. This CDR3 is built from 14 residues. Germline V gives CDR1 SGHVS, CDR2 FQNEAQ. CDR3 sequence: CASSLGPRDYGYTF. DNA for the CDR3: TGTGCCAGCAGCTTAGGCCCCCGGGACTATGGCTACACCTTC.

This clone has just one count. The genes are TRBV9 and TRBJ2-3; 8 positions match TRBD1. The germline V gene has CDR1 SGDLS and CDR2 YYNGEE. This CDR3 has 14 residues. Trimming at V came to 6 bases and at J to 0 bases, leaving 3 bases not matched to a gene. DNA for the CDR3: TGTGCCAGCACCCGACAGGGGAGCACAGATACGCAGTATTTT. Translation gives CASTRQGSTDTQYF.

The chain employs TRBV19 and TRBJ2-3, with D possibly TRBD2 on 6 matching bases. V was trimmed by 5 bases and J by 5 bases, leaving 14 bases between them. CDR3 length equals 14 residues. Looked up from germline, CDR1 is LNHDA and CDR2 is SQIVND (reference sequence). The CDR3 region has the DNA TGTGCCAGTAGTGGGGACTCAGTCATAGATACGCAGTATTTT. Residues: CASSGDSVIDTQYF. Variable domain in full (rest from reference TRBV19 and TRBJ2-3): DGGITQSPKYLFRKEGQNVTLSCEQNLNHDAMYWYRQDPGQGLRLIYYSQIVNDFQKGDIAEGYSVSREKKESFPLTVTSAQKNPTAFYLCASSGDSVIDTQYFGPGTRLTVL.

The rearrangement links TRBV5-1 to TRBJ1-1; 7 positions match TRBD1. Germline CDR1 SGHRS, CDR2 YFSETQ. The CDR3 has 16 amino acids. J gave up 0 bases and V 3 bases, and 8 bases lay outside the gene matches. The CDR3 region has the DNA TGCGCCAGCAGCTCACAGGGGACCCACATGAACACTGAAGCTTTCTTT. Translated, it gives CASSSQGTHMNTEAFF.